Below, 3 T cell receptor beta chains from the same sample are listed, as sequenced in a study of shared T cell receptors in the human thymus. Clones were sequenced by immunoSEQ multiplex PCR, and TCRdb holds only the in-frame ones, with some missing. The sample lists some 640,000 clones, around 87% occurring once. The same sample was also studied in work on human thymus T cells.

Material: thymocytes. These receptors were collected from a boy in the first two years of life with a congenital heart defect.

The chain is built from TRBV20-1 and TRBJ1-2, with D unclear. V shed 7 bases and J shed 8 bases, with 5 bases lying between them. Germline CDR1 DFQATT, CDR2 SNEGSKA (reference sequence). The CDR3 length is 8 residues. CDR3 sequence: CSGPGYTF. As DNA, the CDR3 is TGCAGTGGGCCCGGCTACACCTTC.

V and J are TRBV30 and TRBJ1-2; no reliable D call. With 0 bases removed from V and 7 bases from J, the gap between germline ends came to 12 bases. CDR1 and CDR2 from the germline V gene are GTSNPN and SVGIG (reference sequence). The CDR3 sequence is 13 residues long. This chain's CDR3 is CAWSVGKGGGYTF. DNA for the CDR3: TGTGCCTGGAGTGTGGGCAAGGGAGGTGGCTACACCTTC.

The chain joins TRBV7-9 to TRBJ2-2, with TRBD2 as a possible D gene (5 bases). Trimming removed 0 bases from V and 4 bases from J, with 6 bases in between. Germline CDR1 SEHNR, CDR2 FQNEAQ (reference sequence). This CDR3 spans 14 amino acids. The CDR3 is CASSLAGSTGELFF. The DNA for the CDR3 is TGTGCCAGCAGCTTAGCGGGGAGCACCGGGGAGCTGTTTTTT.